These 20 T cell receptor beta chains were sequenced from one sample in a study of blood T cell repertoires in COVID-19. Using immunoSEQ multiplex PCR, the repertoire was profiled, and TCRdb retains in-frame clones only, with some absent. Of some 240,000 clones detected, 75% to 90% appear once; the ten largest clones hold roughly 4.5%. Sequencing used peripheral blood. These TCRs come from a middle-aged woman who had recovered from COVID-19.

The chain links TRBV11-3 to TRBJ2-1; 9 bases are a match to TRBD1. This CDR3 has 15 amino acids. Germline CDR1 is SGHNT and CDR2 is YENEEA. V shed 5 bases, J shed 6 bases, and the junction held 8 bases outside the gene matches. CDR3 sequence: CASSPGQGRRNEQFF. The CDR3 DNA is TGTGCCAGCAGCCCGGGACAGGGCCGCCGCAATGAGCAGTTCTTC.

The J gene is TRBJ1-2, the V gene TRBV6-4, with D tentatively TRBD1 (5 bases). This CDR3 has 11 residues. With 6 bases removed from V and 8 bases from J, the gap between germline ends came to 10 bases. CDR1 MRHNA and CDR2 SNTAGT come from the germline V gene. The CDR3 DNA reads TGTGCCAGCAGAGGGAGGGGCGGCTACACCTTC. Protein: CASRGRGGYTF.

The V call is TRBV10-1, the J call TRBJ2-3, with D possibly matching TRBD1 (7 bases). V was cut by 6 bases and J by 3 bases, with 16 bases left in between. The germline V gene encodes CDR1 WNHNN and CDR2 SYGVQD (reference sequence). This CDR3 spans 15 amino acids. The CDR3 is CASSRTGGITDTQYF. The DNA for the CDR3 is TGCGCCAGCAGCCGGACAGGAGGGATAACAGATACGCAGTATTTT.

The J gene is TRBJ2-3, the V gene TRBV27; D is possibly TRBD2 (6 bases). Trimming removed 7 bases at V and 5 bases at J, with 22 bases between. Germline lookup yields CDR1 MNHEY and CDR2 SMNVEV (reference sequence). The CDR3 is 16 amino acids. This chain's CDR3 is CASTTLGGVRGDTQYF. The CDR3, as DNA: TGTGCCAGCACCACACTGGGCGGGGTCCGCGGAGATACGCAGTATTTT.

The V call is TRBV4-2, the J call TRBJ2-1; 11 nucleotides agree with TRBD2. V lost 1 base, J lost 4 bases, and 0 bases stayed unmatched. CDR1 is LGHNA, CDR2 YNFKEQ, per germline. The CDR3 covers 15 residues. CDR3 DNA: TGTGCCAGCAGCCAAGCTAGCGGGGGGTACAATGAGCAGTTCTTC. This sequence encodes CASSQASGGYNEQFF.

This clone was counted a single time. The V gene is TRBV2, the J gene TRBJ2-5; 8 bases are a match to TRBD2. The trim removed 6 bases at V and 5 bases at J, leaving 11 bases unmatched. Germline assignment: CDR1 SNHLY and CDR2 FYNNEI. The CDR3 sequence is 15 residues long. The chain's CDR3 is CASRGRAGVAETQYF. As DNA, the CDR3 is TGTGCCAGCAGGGGGCGAGCGGGAGTAGCGGAGACCCAGTACTTC.

The V and J genes are TRBV27 and TRBJ1-1; 7 bases match TRBD1. V was clipped by 5 bases and J by 11 bases; unmatched bases: 11. The CDR3 runs to 13 residues. The germline gives CDR1 MNHEY, CDR2 SMNVEV (reference sequence). The CDR3 loop reads CASSTHRGESAFF. CDR3 in DNA: TGTGCCAGCAGTACACACAGGGGCGAGTCGGCTTTCTTT.

The chain has TRBV18 and TRBJ2-5; D might be TRBD2 (6 bases). Per germline, CDR1 KGHSH and CDR2 LQKENI. The CDR3 sequence is 13 residues long. V dropped 1 base and J dropped 5 bases, with 8 bases sitting between them. CDR3 in DNA: TGTGCCAGCTCACCACGGGCGGGGGAGACCCAGTACTTC. Its translation is CASSPRAGETQYF.

The chain combines TRBV7-2 with TRBJ2-7; possibly TRBD1 for D (6 bases). Trimming left V 5 bases short and J 3 bases short, with 14 bases between. Per germline, CDR1 SGHTA and CDR2 FQGNSA. The CDR3 consists of 14 residues. The CDR3 is CASSGLWTDYEQYV. The CDR3 DNA reads TGTGCCAGCAGCGGACTGTGGACAGACTACGAGCAGTACGTC.

The chain is built from TRBV19 and TRBJ1-3; no firm D call. V shed 3 bases and J shed 5 bases, with 14 bases lying between them. This CDR3 region has 15 residues. The V gene's germline CDR1 is LNHDA and CDR2 SQIVND (reference sequence). CDR3: CASSISLGVRNTIYF. In nucleotides, the CDR3 is TGTGCCAGTAGTATTTCCCTGGGCGTCCGAAACACCATATATTTT.

The genes are TRBV25-1 and TRBJ1-1; D perhaps matches TRBD1 (6 bases). The CDR3 contains 14 residues. Per germline, CDR1 MGHDK and CDR2 SYGVNS. Trimming shortened V by 0 bases and J by 4 bases, and 9 bases separated the two germline ends. The CDR3 here is CASSEYRGSTEAFF. The CDR3 DNA sequence: TGTGCCAGCAGTGAATACAGGGGAAGCACTGAAGCTTTCTTT.

The rearrangement joins TRBV30 to TRBJ2-3; the match to TRBD1 covers 7 bases. The J segment lost 1 base and the V segment lost 0 bases, leaving 4 bases of the junction unmatched. Germline V gene lookup returns CDR1 GTSNPN and CDR2 SVGIG (reference sequence). The CDR3 consists of 15 residues. The DNA of the CDR3 is TGTGCCTGGAGTGTAGGAGGACAGGGCACAGATACGCAGTATTTT. Translating gives CAWSVGGQGTDTQYF.

This rearrangement joins TRBV5-1 to TRBJ1-4; 8 nucleotides line up with TRBD1. This CDR3 has 15 amino acids. V lost 2 bases, J lost 5 bases, and 5 bases stayed unmatched. Germline-derived CDR1 and CDR2 are SGHRS and YFSETQ. CDR3: CASSLYDRGNEKLFF. The CDR3 nucleotides read TGCGCCAGCAGCTTATATGACAGGGGAAATGAAAAACTGTTTTTT.

This chain links TRBV2 with TRBJ2-2; TRBD2 matches 11 bases. The CDR3 runs 15 residues. With 4 bases clipped from V and 4 bases from J, the junction kept 2 bases outside the gene matches. The germline V gene has CDR1 SNHLY and CDR2 FYNNEI. The CDR3 sequence: CASSALAGVTGELFF. In nucleotides, the CDR3 is TGTGCCAGCAGTGCACTAGCGGGAGTCACCGGGGAGCTGTTTTTT.

As DNA, the CDR3 is TGTGCCAGCAGCACGACTAGCGGAGAAGAGACCCAGTACTTC. It is translated as CASSTTSGEETQYF. V is TRBV6-5 and J is TRBJ2-5, with 9 bases identical to TRBD2. V dropped 6 bases and J dropped 3; count of bases not matched to a gene: 5. The CDR3 covers 14 residues. Germline CDR1 and CDR2: MNHEY and SVGAGI.

This chain connects TRBV11-2 to TRBJ2-5; a possible D gene is TRBD1 (5 bases). Germline loops: CDR1 SGHAT, CDR2 FQNNGV. The CDR3 extends over 12 amino acids. With 4 bases removed from V and 7 bases from J, the gap between germline ends came to 10 bases. For the CDR3, the DNA is TGTGCCAGCAGCTCCACAACAGGGACCCAGTACTTC. Protein: CASSSTTGTQYF.

This chain uses TRBV3-1 (or the pseudogene TRBV3-2) with TRBJ1-2; D unclear. CDR3 length: 13 residues. Germline V gives CDR1 LGHDT, CDR2 YNNKEL (reference sequence). Trimming shortened V by 5 bases and J by 1 base, and 8 bases separated the two germline ends. This CDR3 is CASSFGVNYGYTF. CDR3 nucleotides: TGTGCCAGCAGCTTCGGTGTTAACTATGGCTACACCTTC.

The chain has TRBV19 and TRBJ1-3; D call uncertain. CDR3 length equals 15 residues. Trimming stripped 1 base from V and 0 bases from J, with 7 bases between. Per germline, CDR1 LNHDA and CDR2 SQIVND (reference sequence). CDR3 residues: CASSIVRSSGNTIYF. CDR3 nucleotide sequence: TGTGCCAGTAGTATAGTCCGGAGCTCTGGAAACACCATATATTTT.

The J gene is TRBJ1-1, the V gene TRBV11-3, with TRBD1 matching over 9 bases. This CDR3 spans 15 amino acids. V lost 3 bases and J lost 5; bases outside the gene matches: 7. Germline assignment: CDR1 SGHNT and CDR2 YENEEA. The CDR3 DNA is TGTGCCAGCAGCTTGGGACAGGGAAAGGAGACTGAAGCTTTCTTT. It is translated as CASSLGQGKETEAFF.

This clone was seen a few times. The chain recombines TRBV3-1 (or the pseudogene TRBV3-2) with TRBJ2-7; D is unclear. Germline values: CDR1 LGHDT, CDR2 YNNKEL (reference sequence). V lost 1 base to trimming and J lost 6 bases, with 10 bases between them. This CDR3 has 13 amino acids. The CDR3 loop is CASSQGGQTEQYV. The CDR3 region has the DNA TGTGCCAGCAGCCAAGGTGGGCAGACCGAGCAGTACGTC.